The TCR beta chain described here comes from a study of shared clonotypes between healthy human individuals (dated by TCRdb to the early 2020s). About the full investigation: Three men and a couple of women, aged 18 to 49 years, made up the cohort. For each donor, CD4 naive and CD4 memory were each given three plates, CD8 naive was given two plates, and CD8 memory was given one plate. Different laboratories and diverse techniques were used to prepare libraries and sequence TCR repertoires, to increase sequencing depth and limit assay-specific biases. To estimate repertoire size and how much clonotype sharing occurs between individuals, the study deeply sequenced the blood TCR repertoires of about five healthy adults. Between about 0.9 and 9 billion PBMCs per donor were obtained by leukapheresis.

Reading the germline V gene gives CDR1 SNHLY and CDR2 FYNNEI. Including the terminal cysteine and phenylalanine, the CDR3 comprises 16 residues. Only the CDR3 part of the read is kept: 48 bases, read in frame from the first base. Trimming removed 4 bases from V and 4 bases from J, leaving 17 bases between the germline ends. Using the deep immunoSEQ assay, TCR CDR3 regions were amplified from genomic DNA by multiplex PCR. Extracted genomic DNA from each cell subset was distributed evenly across all wells of several immunoSEQ 96-well plates, and each plate was treated as a replicate. Each replicate PCR for sorted subsets received about 200 ng genomic DNA, equal to 28,000 or so T cell genomes. Purified libraries were quantified with a Qubit 3.0 fluorometer, sized on a Bioanalyzer 2100, and re-quantified with the KAPA Library Quantification kit. Every immunoSEQ 96-well plate was sequenced on a dedicated single-read 150-cycle Illumina NextSeq 550 flow cell. For the original study's pipeline: Because the immunoSEQ output included only junctional sequences and no quality scores, the filtering could not be the same as the filtering used for full-length reads. Sequences were annotated with PyIR, a Python wrapper for IgBLAST v1.9, and V/J genes and CDR3 were assigned using IMGT germline references. Any read was removed if the V/J assignment was weak (E-value above 1e-6), the CDR3 was missing, or the read contained stop codons, out-of-frame junctions, or ambiguous translated residues. V3J clonotypes were defined by identical inferred V gene, J gene, and CDR3 amino acid sequence. Percentage overlap between repertoires was calculated by dividing the number of shared unique clonotypes by the size of the smaller repertoire. Repertoire richness was assessed with RTK rarefaction, the Chao1 estimator, and Recon v2.1 estimates of unobserved clonotypes. Generation probabilities were computed with OLGA for all TCRbeta clonotypes obtained by the gDNA method from a handful of donors. TCRdb retrieved this table from immuneACCESS and kept in-frame rearrangements only. Not all clones are present; in checked studies, unresolved V genes account for under half, and no reason is known for the remainder. V and J calls and clone size are copied from that table; D and trimming were computed from the DNA. The sample contains roughly 2,000,000 clones, 85% to 95% of them found a single time. The leading ten clones occupy more than 0.95% of the sample.

The full study reports these points: Compared with non-shared clonotypes, clonotypes shared by all four sorted-subset donors had higher generation probabilities. Sharing across several donors was observed for roughly 5.4% of naive CD4, over 3% of naive CD8, about 2.3% of memory CD4, and about 0.39% of memory CD8 clonotypes. Sampling was restricted to blood, and TCR repertoires in tissue are likely to differ from TCR repertoires in blood. Based on pairwise subsampling, the degree of clonotype sharing among donors was expected to be affected by sequencing depth. Even with the large sequencing depth, rarefaction of the sorted-subset datasets indicated that sequencing was incomplete. Estimated clonotype richness was generally larger for naive than for memory subsets. Because the study included only a small number of donors, the genetic and exposure-history diversity represented was limited.

Of note for this clone: Its specific antigen is unknown. Per-nucleotide qualities are absent, and no much larger clonotype sits a single base away.

CD8 naive samples were CD45RO-negative cells positively selected for CCR7, giving a CD45RA+CCR7+ population that excluded TemRA cells. The donors were healthy, HIV-negative adults who had no recently reported acute infections or vaccinations. All donors were Caucasian adults living in Nashville, Tennessee, USA. Blood was collected by leukapheresis, and PBMCs were isolated by Ficoll-Histopaque density gradient centrifugation and then cryopreserved in liquid nitrogen vapor phase. Analytical flow cytometry was used to check the purity and quantity of every magnetically sorted T cell population. From each sorted fraction, genomic DNA was isolated and quantified by UV absorbance on a Nanodrop 2000c.

The sequenced sample was naive CD8+ T cells sorted from blood. Interpreted using the paper, the cell subset or site label stands for: CD45RA+CCR7+. This TCR derives from a man aged 18 to 30 in good health. Rearrangement joined TRBV2 to TRBJ2-1; the D gene cannot be named for sure. The nucleotide sequence is TGTGCCAGCAGTGGGTGGAGTCCCTCCCCTTACAATGAGCAGTTCTTC. The translation is CASSGWSPSPYNEQFF.